This T cell receptor (beta chain) was identified in a study of blood T cell repertoires in COVID-19. Across the study: Acute-phase and convalescent COVID-19 samples originated in the United States, Italy and Spain. Sample material is recorded as cDNA or gDNA derived from T cells, B-cell-depleted T cells, or PBMCs.

V was shortened by 2 bases and J by 6 bases, with 11 bases between the two germline ends. The CDR3 consists of 14 residues. Germline V gene lookup returns CDR1 KGHSH and CDR2 LQKENI. Seattle patients were enrolled while actively infected and followed longitudinally. Per the study methods: Nucleated cell number was recorded as an estimate derived from reference gene primer amplification. Clones were read by immunoSEQ multiplex PCR, and TCRdb kept only the in-frame ones, dropping some. V, J and clone size are taken as reported in that table, and D and trimming were inferred from the DNA itself. The table lists 90,000 to 100,000 clones, about 89% of them singletons.

This sequence joins TRBV18 and TRBJ2-1; D is possibly TRBD1 (6 bases). The sequence was obtained from a man aged 55 to 70 with COVID-19, enrolled during active disease. Sequencing used peripheral blood. The chain's CDR3 is CASSPLEGGNEQFF. CDR3 bases: TGTGCCAGCTCACCATTAGAAGGGGGCAATGAGCAGTTCTTC.